These 3 T cell receptor beta chains came from one sample sequenced in a study of blood T cell repertoires in COVID-19. Profiling relied on immunoSEQ multiplex PCR, and the TCRdb table lists in-frame clones only, not all of them. Of 55,000 to 80,000 clones in the sample, around four fifths were seen once. Specimen: peripheral blood. These receptors were taken from a middle-aged man with active COVID-19.

The chain couples TRBV6-2 or TRBV6-3 to TRBJ2-2; D is unresolved. The CDR3 sequence is 13 residues long. The germline gives CDR1 MNHEY, CDR2 SVGEGT. Trimming took off 3 bases at V and 5 bases at J, with 7 bases between the two ends. The CDR3 spells CASSYAGTGELFF. The CDR3, as DNA: TGTGCCAGCAGTTATGCCGGGACCGGGGAGCTGTTTTTT.

J is TRBJ1-6 and V is TRBV15, with D hard to call. V was shortened by 0 bases and J by 11 bases, with 5 bases between the two germline ends. Germline V gene lookup returns CDR1 LNHNV and CDR2 YYDKDF (reference sequence). The CDR3 extends over 12 amino acids. The CDR3 reads CATSRELTPLHF. The CDR3 DNA is TGTGCCACCAGCAGAGAACTAACACCCCTCCACTTT.

This clone was detected a few times. CDR3 in amino acids: CASLRDRRPGNYGYTF. CDR3 DNA sequence: TGTGCCAGTCTCCGGGACAGAAGACCGGGGAACTATGGCTACACCTTC. The chain joins TRBV6-9 to TRBJ1-2, with TRBD1 identical over 7 bases. The CDR3 runs to 16 residues. V dropped 9 bases and J dropped 2; count of bases not matched to a gene: 15. Germline V lookup: CDR1 MNHGY, CDR2 SVAAGI.